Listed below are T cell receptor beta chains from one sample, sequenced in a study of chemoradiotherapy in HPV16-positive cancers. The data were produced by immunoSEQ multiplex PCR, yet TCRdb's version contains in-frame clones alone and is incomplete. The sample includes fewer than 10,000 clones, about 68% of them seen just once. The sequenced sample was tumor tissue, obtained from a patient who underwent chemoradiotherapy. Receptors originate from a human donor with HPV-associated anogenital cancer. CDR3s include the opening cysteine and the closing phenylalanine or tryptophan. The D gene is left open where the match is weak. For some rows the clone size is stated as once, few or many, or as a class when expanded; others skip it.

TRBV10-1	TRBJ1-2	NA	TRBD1	CASSETGARGYTF	TGCGCCAGCAGTGAGACAGGGGCTAGGGGCTACACCTTC
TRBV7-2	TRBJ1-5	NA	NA	CASSVRSNQPQHF	TGTGCCAGCAGCGTTAGGAGCAATCAGCCCCAGCATTTT
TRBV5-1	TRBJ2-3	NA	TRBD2	CASSLEGGLVGTDTQYF	TGCGCCAGCAGCTTGGAAGGGGGACTAGTGGGCACAGATACGCAGTATTTT
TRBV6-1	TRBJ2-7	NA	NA	CASSVNQRPIYEQYF	TGTGCCAGCAGTGTTAATCAGCGGCCCATCTACGAGCAGTACTTC
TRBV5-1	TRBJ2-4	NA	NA	CASSYKGEPGNIQYF	TGCGCCAGCAGCTACAAAGGGGAGCCGGGAAACATTCAGTACTTC
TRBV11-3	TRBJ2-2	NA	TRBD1	CASSQDETGGPNTGELFF	TGTGCCAGCAGCCAAGATGAGACAGGGGGCCCGAACACCGGGGAGCTGTTTTTT
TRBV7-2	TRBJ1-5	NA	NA	CASSIKGSNQPQHF	TGTGCCAGCAGCATCAAGGGGAGCAATCAGCCCCAGCATTTT
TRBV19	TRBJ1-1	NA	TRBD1	CASSTRGLGEAFF	TGTGCCAGTTCCACCAGGGGGCTGGGTGAAGCTTTCTTT
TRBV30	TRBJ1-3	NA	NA	CAWIDGHTIYF	TGTGCCTGGATTGATGGACACACCATATATTTT
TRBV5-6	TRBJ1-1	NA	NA	CASSSGPQPGAEAFF	TGTGCCAGCAGCTCGGGTCCCCAACCCGGAGCTGAAGCTTTCTTT
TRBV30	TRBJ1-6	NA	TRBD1	CAWSVGQENSPLHF	TGTGCCTGGAGTGTCGGACAGGAGAATTCACCCCTCCACTTT
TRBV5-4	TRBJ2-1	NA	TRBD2	CASSLAGGQVDEQFF	TGTGCCAGCAGCTTAGCGGGAGGGCAGGTCGATGAGCAGTTCTTC
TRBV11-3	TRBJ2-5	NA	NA	CASSSRRGDETQYF	TGTGCCAGCAGCTCAAGGCGAGGAGACGAGACCCAGTACTTC
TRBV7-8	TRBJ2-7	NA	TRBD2	CASSFGTSGRVQYF	TGTGCCAGCAGCTTTGGGACTAGCGGGAGGGTGCAGTACTTC
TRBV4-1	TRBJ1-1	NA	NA	CASSQKGGTEAFF	TGCGCCAGCAGCCAGAAAGGGGGCACTGAAGCTTTCTTT
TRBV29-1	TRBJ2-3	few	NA	CSVVGSTDTQYF	TGCAGCGTTGTTGGGAGCACAGATACGCAGTATTTT
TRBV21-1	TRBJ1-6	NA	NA	CAIPISSYNSPLHF	TGTGCCATACCAATTAGCTCCTATAATTCACCCCTCCACTTT
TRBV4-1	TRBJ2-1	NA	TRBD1	CASSPRQGSYNEQFF	TGCGCCAGCAGCCCCCGACAGGGTTCCTACAATGAGCAGTTCTTC
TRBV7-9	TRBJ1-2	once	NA	CASRRGGGGHIFYGYTF	TGTGCCAGCAGGAGAGGGGGGGGAGGACATATCTTCTATGGCTACACCTTC
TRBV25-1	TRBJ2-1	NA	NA	CATSQIGGEQFF	TGTGCCACCTCCCAAATAGGCGGTGAGCAGTTCTTC
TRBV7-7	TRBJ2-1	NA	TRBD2	CASSSGTSGNQFF	TGTGCCAGCAGCTCGGGTACTAGCGGTAATCAGTTCTTC
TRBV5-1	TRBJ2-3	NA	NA	CASSFRVTDTQYF	TGCGCCAGCAGCTTTCGGGTAACAGATACGCAGTATTTT
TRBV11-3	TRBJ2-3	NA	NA	CASSLNLAGYTDTQYF	TGTGCCAGCAGCTTAAATCTGGCGGGATACACAGATACGCAGTATTTT
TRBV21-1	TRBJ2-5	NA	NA	CASSKALWHSTSGRKETQYF	TGTGCCAGCAGCAAAGCGCTTTGGCACTCTACTAGCGGGAGAAAAGAGACCCAGTACTTC
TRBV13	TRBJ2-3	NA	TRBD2	CASSPEREWGTDTQYF	TGTGCCAGCAGCCCAGAGCGGGAGTGGGGCACAGATACGCAGTATTTT
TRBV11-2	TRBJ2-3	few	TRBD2	CASSRPTSGGSDTQYF	TGTGCCAGCAGCCGGCCGACTAGCGGGGGATCAGATACGCAGTATTTT
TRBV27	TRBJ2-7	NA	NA	CASSLTGKPYEQYF	TGTGCCAGCAGTTTAACCGGGAAGCCCTACGAGCAGTACTTC
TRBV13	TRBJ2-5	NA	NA	CASSLGRKGGPRYQETQYF	TGTGCCAGCAGCTTAGGCCGTAAGGGGGGCCCCCGGTACCAAGAGACCCAGTACTTC
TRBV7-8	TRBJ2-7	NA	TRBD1	CASSLDNRGRIDEQYF	TGTGCCAGCAGCTTAGATAACAGGGGGCGAATTGACGAGCAGTACTTC
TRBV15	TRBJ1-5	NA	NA	CATEKQSRGQPQHF	TGTGCCACCGAGAAACAGTCGCGGGGACAGCCCCAGCATTTT
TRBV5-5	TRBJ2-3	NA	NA	CASSLNSGFTQYF	TGTGCCAGCAGCTTGAATTCGGGTTTTACGCAGTATTTT
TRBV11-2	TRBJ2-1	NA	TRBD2	CASSDFVTSDNEQFF	TGTGCCAGCAGCGACTTCGTGACTAGCGACAATGAGCAGTTCTTC
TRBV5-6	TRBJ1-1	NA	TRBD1	CASSLTGTANTEAFF	TGTGCCAGCAGCCTGACCGGGACAGCGAACACTGAAGCTTTCTTT
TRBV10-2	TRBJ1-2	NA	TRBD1	CASSAGTGFFGYTF	TGCGCCAGCAGTGCGGGGACAGGGTTCTTTGGCTACACCTTC
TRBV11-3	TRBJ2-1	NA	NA	CASSLFAGGGDEQFF	TGTGCCAGCAGCTTATTCGCCGGGGGCGGGGATGAGCAGTTCTTC
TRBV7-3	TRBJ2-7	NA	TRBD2	CASSLAGGPNYEQYF	TGTGCCAGCAGCTTAGCGGGAGGGCCAAACTACGAGCAGTACTTC
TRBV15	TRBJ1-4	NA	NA	CATSSHEKLFF	TGTGCCACCAGCAGTCATGAAAAACTGTTTTTT
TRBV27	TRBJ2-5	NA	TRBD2	CASSRPGGARETQYF	TGTGCCAGCAGCCGACCCGGGGGGGCCCGGGAGACCCAGTACTTC
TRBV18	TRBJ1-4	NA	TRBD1	CASSPLGQGDEKLFF	TGTGCCAGCTCACCACTGGGACAGGGGGATGAAAAACTGTTTTTT
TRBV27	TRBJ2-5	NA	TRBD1	CASSVQGFQETQYF	TGTGCCAGCAGTGTACAGGGGTTCCAAGAGACCCAGTACTTC
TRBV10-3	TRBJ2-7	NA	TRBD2	CAIRQAGLAGEGTYEQYF	TGTGCCATTAGACAAGCCGGACTAGCGGGAGAAGGCACCTACGAGCAGTACTTC